The next 24 T cell receptor beta chains were all read from a single sample in a study of T cells in Graves' hyperthyroidism and ophthalmopathy (dated 2019 in TCRdb). Libraries were built with multiplex PCR. Reads for this sample came from an Illumina HiSeq 2000. TCR beta CDR3 regions were amplified from RNA transcripts. A first-round RT-PCR of the TCR CDR3 used the HTBI primer set with the Qiagen OneStep RT-PCR kit. In TCRdb, the public reads were trimmed at Q25 with fastp and aligned with MiXCR, with productive beta chains retained. Entries that share a CDR3 protein sequence are merged under the most common genes and DNA. Across this sample there are 800,000 or so distinct CDR3 sequences, with over 35% seen only once. In total, the top ten clones hold 8.9% of the sample. Sequencing was done on a sample of blood. The receptors were sampled from a young man with Graves' hyperthyroidism.

On this clonotype itself: The junction differs from germline at one of its ends, possibly a read error. V and J are TRBV10-3 and TRBJ1-6, with TRBD1 as a possible D gene (5 bases). CDR1 is ENHRY, CDR2 SYGVKD, per germline. The CDR3 consists of 15 residues. As DNA, the CDR3 is TGTGCCAGCAGTCCTGGTGAGGGCAGGGTTTCACCCCTCCACTTT. The encoded protein is CASSPGEGRVSPLHF.

A single count supports this clonotype. The V gene is TRBV25-1, the J gene TRBJ2-1; the match to TRBD2 covers 7 bases. In germline, CDR1 is MGHDK, CDR2 SYGVNS. With V trimmed by 0 bases and J by 7 bases, 6 bases remained unmatched. This CDR3 comprises 15 residues. The CDR3 loop reads CASSEYFLADNEQFF. CDR3 nucleotides: TGTGCCAGCAGTGAATACTTCCTAGCGGATAATGAGCAGTTCTTC. Combining the CDR3 with reference TRBV25-1 and TRBJ2-1 gives the whole variable domain EADIYQTPRYLVIGTGKKITLECSQTMGHDKMYWYQQDPGMELHLIHYSYGVNSTEKGDLSSESTVSRIRTEHFPLTLESARPSHTSQYLCASSEYFLADNEQFFGPGTRLTVL.

This clonotype was detected ten times or more. The chain employs TRBV5-1 and TRBJ1-1, with a weak D call TRBD1 (5 bases). The V end lost 1 base, the J end lost 7 bases, and 23 bases lay between the germline ends. The CDR3 sequence is 17 residues long. Germline CDR1 and CDR2: SGHRS and YFSETQ. Written as DNA, the CDR3 is TGCGCCAGCAGCTTGTCCCCTATGCGGCAGGGACGGGATGAAGCTTTCTTT. Its protein product is CASSLSPMRQGRDEAFF.

The chain is built from TRBV9 and TRBJ1-1; TRBD1 matches 9 bases. CDR3 length: 13 amino acids. V was clipped by 6 bases and J by 5 bases; unmatched bases: 5. Germline loops: CDR1 SGDLS, CDR2 YYNGEE. CDR3 DNA sequence: TGTGCCAGCAATCTTGACAGGGGGACTGAAGCTTTCTTT. Protein: CASNLDRGTEAFF.

This clonotype has a count of ten or more. The CDR3 protein is CASSGGFETQYF. The CDR3 DNA sequence: TGTGCCAGCAGTGGGGGCTTCGAGACCCAGTACTTC. The genes are TRBV2 and TRBJ2-5, with TRBD1 as a possible D gene (5 bases). The CDR3 has 12 residues. Per the germline V gene, CDR1 is SNHLY and CDR2 is FYNNEI. V was pared by 4 bases and J by 5 bases, with 8 bases between.

In this sample, this clonotype turned up many times. The chain joins TRBV4-3 to TRBJ1-5; D is unclear. CDR3 size: 15 residues. Trimming shortened V by 0 bases and J by 2 bases, and 8 bases separated the two germline ends. Germline values: CDR1 LGHNA, CDR2 YSLEER. This chain's CDR3 is CASSQDRSGNQPQHF. In nucleotides, the CDR3 is TGCGCCAGCAGCCAAGATCGGTCAGGCAATCAGCCCCAGCATTTT.

This chain uses TRBV29-1 with TRBJ1-2; D gene uncertain. Germline loops: CDR1 SQVTM, CDR2 ANQGSEA. Between the trimmed V and J ends, which lost 4 bases and 4 bases, there was a span of 10 bases. This CDR3 has 12 amino acids. The CDR3 loop is CSVGEQTYGYTF. The CDR3 DNA follows: TGCAGCGTTGGAGAACAGACCTATGGCTACACCTTC.

This clonotype came up a few times. V gene TRBV5-1 combines with J gene TRBJ1-1, with unresolved D. Trimming took off 4 bases at V and 6 bases at J, with 13 bases between the two ends. The CDR3 runs to 13 residues. Germline assignment: CDR1 SGHRS and CDR2 YFSETQ. In DNA form, the CDR3 reads TGCGCCAGCAGCCCCGCCTTACGGGCTGAAGCTTTCTTT. Translated, it gives CASSPALRAEAFF.

This clonotype appeared many times. CDR3 sequence reads: CASSLDRSAYGYTF. As DNA, the CDR3 is TGTGCCAGCAGCTTGGATCGGTCAGCCTATGGCTACACCTTC. V is TRBV5-6 and J is TRBJ1-2, with unresolved D. V lost 0 bases and J 4 bases, leaving 10 bases between the germline ends. Germline-derived CDR1 and CDR2 are SGHDT and YYEEEE. There are 14 residues in the CDR3.

The chain carries TRBV5-4 and TRBJ2-1; TRBD2 matches 10 bases. This CDR3 comprises 15 residues. Trimming at V came to 5 bases and at J to 8 bases, leaving 10 bases not matched to a gene. Germline assignment: CDR1 SGHNT and CDR2 YYREEE (reference sequence). CDR3 sequence reads: CASSGPEREGDEQFF. As DNA, the CDR3 is TGTGCCAGCAGTGGGCCAGAGCGGGAGGGCGATGAGCAGTTCTTC. Full variable domain (outside the CDR3, taken from reference TRBV5-4 and TRBJ2-1): ETGVTQSPTHLIKTRGQQVTLRCSSQSGHNTVSWYQQALGQGPQFIFQYYREEENGRGNFPPRFSGLQFPNYSSELNVNALELDDSALYLCASSGPEREGDEQFFGPGTRLTVL.

At least ten counts were recorded for this clonotype. V and J are TRBV7-2 and TRBJ2-6; the D is unclear. This CDR3 comprises 15 residues. V was cut by 1 base and J by 1 base, with 5 bases left in between. Germline V gene data show CDR1 as SGHTA and CDR2 as FQGNSA. The CDR3 loop reads CASSLVGSGANVLTF. The CDR3 nucleotides are TGTGCCAGCAGCTTAGTAGGTTCTGGGGCCAACGTCCTGACTTTC. Based on the CDR3 plus reference TRBV7-2 and TRBJ2-6, the full variable domain is GAGVSQSPSNKVTEKGKDVELRCDPISGHTALYWYRQSLGQGLEFLIYFQGNSAPDKSGLPSDRFSAERTGGSVSTLTIQRTQQEDSAVYLCASSLVGSGANVLTFGAGSRLTVL.

The table lists this clonotype with many counts. The V gene is TRBV19, the J gene TRBJ1-1; TRBD1 matches at 9 bases. V shed 7 bases, J shed 11 bases, and the junction held 14 bases outside the gene matches. Germline V gene sequence: CDR1 LNHDA, CDR2 SQIVND (reference sequence). The CDR3 is 14 residues long. The CDR3 spells CASTPYTDRGQAFF. CDR3 bases: TGTGCCAGTACCCCCTATACGGACAGGGGTCAGGCTTTCTTT. Complete variable domain (other parts from reference TRBV19 and TRBJ1-1): DGGITQSPKYLFRKEGQNVTLSCEQNLNHDAMYWYRQDPGQGLRLIYYSQIVNDFQKGDIAEGYSVSREKKESFPLTVTSAQKNPTAFYLCASTPYTDRGQAFFGQGTRLTVV.

This clonotype was detected a few times. V is TRBV12-3 or TRBV12-4 and J is TRBJ1-1; the D is unclear. This CDR3 has 12 residues. The ends were cut back, 3 bases at V and 8 bases at J, with 10 bases in the middle. For the CDR3, the DNA is TGTGCCAGCAGTTTTCCGGGATCGGAAGCTTTCTTT. Translation: CASSFPGSEAFF.

At least ten counts were recorded for this clonotype. CDR3: CSVERGLISSDEAFF. CDR3 DNA sequence: TGCAGCGTTGAACGGGGCCTCATCTCGTCTGATGAAGCTTTCTTT. The rearrangement uses TRBV29-1 and TRBJ1-1; maybe TRBD1 (5 bases). In germline, CDR1 is SQVTM, CDR2 ANQGSEA. The V end was cut by 2 bases, the J end by 7 bases, with 20 bases between. This CDR3 spans 15 amino acids.

The chain joins TRBV10-3 to TRBJ2-2; D not certain. V lost 6 bases and J 5 bases, leaving 7 bases between the germline ends. CDR1 and CDR2 (germline): ENHRY, SYGVKD. This CDR3 region has 12 residues. CDR3 amino acids: CAIRATTGELFF. The CDR3 coding sequence is TGTGCCATCAGAGCCACTACCGGGGAGCTGTTTTTT.

This clonotype was counted at least ten times. V is TRBV9 and J is TRBJ1-1; perhaps TRBD1 as D (5 bases). Trimming stripped 0 bases from V and 5 bases from J, with 11 bases between. Germline V CDR1 and CDR2: SGDLS, YYNGEE. CDR3 size: 14 residues. The CDR3 coding sequence is TGTGCCAGCAGCGTAGATTCTGGGGGGACTGAAGCTTTCTTT. This gives the protein CASSVDSGGTEAFF.

V and J are TRBV25-1 and TRBJ2-6; D remains unclear. Germline V gene data show CDR1 as MGHDK and CDR2 as SYGVNS. Trimming removed 2 bases from V and 4 bases from J, with 21 bases in between. This CDR3 is built from 19 residues. In nucleotides, the CDR3 is TGTGCCAGCAGTGAAGAGTCTCGGGTCCCCATGTGGGGGGCCAACGTCCTGACTTTC. Translation: CASSEESRVPMWGANVLTF.

This clonotype came up once. The rearrangement links TRBV6-5 to TRBJ1-1; D ambiguous. Germline CDR1 is MNHEY and CDR2 is SVGAGI. This CDR3 contains 14 residues. Trimming left V 6 bases short and J 7 bases short, with 18 bases between. The CDR3 DNA reads as TGTGCCAGCAGGGTGGAGAGGCTATCCATTGAAGCTTTCTTT. Residues: CASRVERLSIEAFF.

This chain uses TRBV7-9 with TRBJ2-5; TRBD1 aligns across 7 bases. Germline loops: CDR1 SEHNR, CDR2 FQNEAQ (reference sequence). This CDR3 is 13 amino acids long. After removal of 7 bases from V and 5 bases from J, the junction contained 7 bases not matched to a gene. The CDR3 loop is CASTPTGWETQYF. CDR3 coding DNA: TGTGCCAGCACCCCGACAGGGTGGGAGACCCAGTACTTC.

This clonotype occurred a few times. The rearrangement uses TRBV2 and TRBJ1-5; 8 nucleotides align to TRBD1. This CDR3 is 15 amino acids long. J gave up 1 base and V 8 bases, and 7 bases lay outside the gene matches. The V gene's germline CDR1 is SNHLY and CDR2 FYNNEI. This chain's CDR3 is CASVSGQGSNQPQHF. DNA for the CDR3: TGTGCCAGCGTCTCCGGACAGGGCAGCAATCAGCCCCAGCATTTT.

This clonotype was seen a handful of times. CDR3 sequence (DNA): TGTGCCAGCAGCCAAGACGGGACAGGGGATTTGGAGACCCAGTACTTC. Its protein is CASSQDGTGDLETQYF. The rearrangement links TRBV4-2 to TRBJ2-5; 10 nucleotides match TRBD1. Germline V gene lookup returns CDR1 LGHNA and CDR2 YNFKEQ. The J segment lost 5 bases and the V segment lost 0 bases, leaving 6 bases of the junction unmatched. The CDR3 is made up of 16 amino acids.

This chain connects TRBV29-1 to TRBJ2-5; perhaps TRBD2 as D (7 bases). V dropped 8 bases and J dropped 1 base, with 23 bases sitting between them. The CDR3 totals 16 residues. CDR1 is SQVTM, CDR2 ANQGSEA, per germline. The chain's CDR3 is CSILGVGGTIQETQYF. CDR3 DNA: TGCAGCATCCTGGGAGTGGGGGGGACAATCCAAGAGACCCAGTACTTC. Full variable domain (missing parts from reference TRBV29-1 and TRBJ2-5): SAVISQKPSRDICQRGTSLTIQCQVDSQVTMMFWYRQQPGQSLTLIATANQGSEATYESGFVIDKFPISRPNLTFSTLTVSNMSPEDSSIYLCSILGVGGTIQETQYFGPGTRLLVL.

This clonotype turned up a few times. J is TRBJ2-5 and V is TRBV7-9; 10 bases align to TRBD2. The CDR3 loop spans 16 amino acids. Looked up from germline, CDR1 is SEHNR and CDR2 is FQNEAQ (reference sequence). V was clipped by 2 bases and J by 4 bases; unmatched bases: 7. CDR3 coding DNA: TGTGCCAGCAGCTTAACCCTAGCGGGAGACGGAGAGACCCAGTACTTC. Translated: CASSLTLAGDGETQYF.

A few counts support this clonotype. The gene calls are TRBV29-1 and TRBJ1-2; D gene uncertain. The CDR3 totals 15 residues. CDR1 SQVTM and CDR2 ANQGSEA come from the germline V gene. The V gene lost 4 bases and the J gene lost 0 bases, with 15 bases spanning the gap. The CDR3 DNA is TGCAGCGTTGGGAAGGATTTTGAATCTAACTATGGCTACACCTTC. It codes for CSVGKDFESNYGYTF.